This entry lists 27 T cell receptor beta chains sequenced from one sample in a study of blood T cell repertoires in COVID-19. TCRdb's copy holds only in-frame clones and misses some; the assay was immunoSEQ multiplex PCR. Here the sample spans about 140,000 clones, roughly 78% being singletons. Sequenced sample: peripheral blood. All receptors derive from a man aged 55-75 years with acute or convalescent COVID-19.

The CDR3 protein is CASTSTGGKTEAFF. In DNA form, the CDR3 reads TGTGCCAGTACCTCCACGGGGGGTAAGACTGAAGCTTTCTTT. The chain couples TRBV19 to TRBJ1-1; D possibly corresponds to TRBD1 (5 bases). In germline, CDR1 is LNHDA, CDR2 SQIVND (reference sequence). Trimming cost V 7 bases and J 5 bases, with 17 bases left between them. The CDR3 runs to 14 residues.

Only one count was recorded for this clone. The chain recombines TRBV7-8 with TRBJ1-2, with 8 positions matching TRBD1. The V gene end was trimmed by 1 base and the J gene end by 2 bases; junction bases not matched to a gene: 6. The V gene's germline CDR1 is SGHVS and CDR2 FQNEAQ. The length of the CDR3 is 16 residues. The CDR3 spells CASSLGGQGANYGYTF. The DNA of the CDR3 is TGTGCCAGCAGCTTAGGAGGTCAGGGGGCGAACTATGGCTACACCTTC.

This clone was recorded once. The chain carries TRBV19 and TRBJ2-1; the D gene is possibly TRBD2 (6 bases). Between the trimmed V and J ends, which lost 4 bases and 2 bases, there was a span of 15 bases. From germline, CDR1 is LNHDA and CDR2 SQIVND (reference sequence). This CDR3 contains 16 residues. CDR3 protein: CASSTRSSVAYNEQFF. Written as DNA, the CDR3 is TGTGCCAGTAGTACCCGTTCTAGCGTAGCCTACAATGAGCAGTTCTTC.

CDR3 nucleotides: TGTGCCAGTAGTCCGCTAACAGGGTACAATCAGCCCCAGCATTTT. Its protein is CASSPLTGYNQPQHF. The chain combines TRBV19 with TRBJ1-5; weak D call: TRBD1 (6 bases). V gave up 5 bases and J gave up 3 bases, with 14 bases separating them. The CDR3 spans 15 residues. Germline CDR1 and CDR2: LNHDA and SQIVND (reference sequence). The whole variable domain, filled in from reference TRBV19 and TRBJ1-5, reads DGGITQSPKYLFRKEGQNVTLSCEQNLNHDAMYWYRQDPGQGLRLIYYSQIVNDFQKGDIAEGYSVSREKKESFPLTVTSAQKNPTAFYLCASSPLTGYNQPQHFGDGTRLSIL.

V usage is TRBV19 and J usage is TRBJ2-2; 7 bases line up with TRBD1. The CDR3 sequence is 15 residues long. The J segment lost 6 bases and the V segment lost 5 bases, leaving 9 bases of the junction unmatched. Germline assignment: CDR1 LNHDA and CDR2 SQIVND (reference sequence). The CDR3 DNA follows: TGTGCCAGTAGTGAGGCACAGGGGTGGTCCGGGGAGCTGTTTTTT. It is translated as CASSEAQGWSGELFF.

This chain links TRBV28 with TRBJ2-7; the D gene is possibly TRBD2 (7 bases). Trimming took 9 bases from V and 6 from J, leaving 15 bases between them. The germline gives CDR1 MDHEN, CDR2 SYDVKM. CDR3 size: 12 residues. CDR3 DNA sequence: TGTGCCAGTGGTCGGGGGGCGAGCGAGCAGTACTTC. It encodes CASGRGASEQYF.

The rearrangement links TRBV19 to TRBJ2-3; TRBD2 agrees at 7 bases. J was trimmed by 2 bases and V by 7 bases; bases with no gene match: 6. The CDR3 covers 14 residues. Per the germline V gene, CDR1 is LNHDA and CDR2 is SQIVND (reference sequence). In nucleotides, the CDR3 is TGTGCCAGTACTTCTAGCGGAACCACAGATACGCAGTATTTT. Translated, it gives CASTSSGTTDTQYF.

This clone was observed a few times. CDR3 sequence reads: CASSVAGVEYEQYF. The CDR3 coding sequence is TGTGCCAGCAGTGTAGCGGGAGTAGAATACGAGCAGTACTTC. This chain joins TRBV6-1 and TRBJ2-7, with TRBD2 matching over 9 bases. The CDR3 is 14 amino acids. Germline trimming cut 4 bases from V and 4 bases from J; bases unmatched to any gene: 5. Germline CDR1 reads MNHNS; CDR2 reads SASEGT.

The V gene is TRBV30, the J gene TRBJ2-1, with a possible D match to TRBD1 (6 bases). This CDR3 has 14 residues. Trimming removed 2 bases at V and 2 bases at J, with 10 bases between. The germline CDR1 and CDR2 sequences are GTSNPN and SVGIG (reference sequence). The CDR3 loop is CAWSSGQTYNEQFF. CDR3 nucleotide sequence: TGTGCCTGGAGTTCGGGACAAACCTACAATGAGCAGTTCTTC. Using reference TRBV30 and TRBJ2-1 for the parts outside the CDR3, the full variable domain is SQTIHQWPATLVQPVGSPLSLECTVEGTSNPNLYWYRQAAGRGLQLLFYSVGIGQISSEVPQNLSASRPQDRQFILSSKKLLLSDSGFYLCAWSSGQTYNEQFFGPGTRLTVL.

The chain uses TRBV5-4 and TRBJ2-7, with 10 bases that match TRBD2. Per germline, CDR1 SGHNT and CDR2 YYREEE (reference sequence). Losses at the gene ends were 4 bases for V and 2 bases for J; bases not matched to a gene: 9. This CDR3 spans 16 amino acids. CDR3 sequence: CASSLGAGGNPYEQYF. CDR3 coding DNA: TGTGCCAGCAGCCTAGGAGCGGGAGGGAACCCCTACGAGCAGTACTTC.

This clone was observed a few times. The chain couples TRBV4-2 to TRBJ2-7, with TRBD1 matching over 7 bases. CDR1 is LGHNA and CDR2 is YNFKEQ in the germline V gene. V lost 0 bases to trimming and J lost 3 bases; unmatched junction nucleotides: 5. This CDR3 has 15 residues. The CDR3: CASSQDPQGNYEQYF. The CDR3 coding sequence is TGTGCCAGCAGCCAAGATCCACAGGGGAACTACGAGCAGTACTTC.

V usage is TRBV7-8 and J usage is TRBJ2-7, with a tentative D call TRBD2 (6 bases). Germline values: CDR1 SGHVS, CDR2 FQNEAQ. V gave up 5 bases and J gave up 0 bases, with 14 bases separating them. There are 15 residues in the CDR3. The CDR3: CASSARRESSYEQYF. CDR3 DNA: TGTGCCAGCAGCGCCCGCCGGGAGAGCTCCTACGAGCAGTACTTC.

The chain is built from TRBV27 and TRBJ2-5; weak D call: TRBD1 (5 bases). Trimming removed 2 bases from V and 1 base from J, with 5 bases in between. The germline V gene encodes CDR1 MNHEY and CDR2 SMNVEV (reference sequence). CDR3 size: 13 residues. The DNA for the CDR3 is TGTGCCAGCAGTTTAGGGGCCCAAGAGACCCAGTACTTC. Its translation: CASSLGAQETQYF.

The chain employs TRBV5-1 and TRBJ1-4, with TRBD1 matching 7 bases. The V and J ends lost 0 bases and 7 bases, in that order; junction bases with no gene match: 6. CDR3 length: 15 amino acids. Germline CDR1 reads SGHRS; CDR2 reads YFSETQ. In DNA, the CDR3 is TGCGCCAGCAGCTTGGAAGGGGGCGCCGGTGAAAAACTGTTTTTT. It encodes CASSLEGGAGEKLFF.

The chain combines TRBV28 with TRBJ1-6, with 7 bases identical to TRBD1. V lost 8 bases to trimming and J lost 1 base; unmatched junction nucleotides: 5. The CDR3 consists of 15 residues. Germline V gene lookup returns CDR1 MDHEN and CDR2 SYDVKM. DNA of the CDR3: TGTGCCAGCGTTCGCAGGGGGTCCTATAATTCACCCCTCCACTTT. Its translation: CASVRRGSYNSPLHF.

The count of this clone is one. The chain joins TRBV30 to TRBJ2-5; 10 bases are shared with TRBD2. Per the germline V gene, CDR1 is GTSNPN and CDR2 is SVGIG (reference sequence). The CDR3 length is 15 residues. The J segment lost 0 bases and the V segment lost 2 bases, leaving 3 bases of the junction unmatched. Written as DNA, the CDR3 is TGTGCCTGGAGTCGGCTAGCGGGGGACCAAGAGACCCAGTACTTC. It yields the protein CAWSRLAGDQETQYF.

The genes are TRBV19 and TRBJ1-5; 7 bases line up with TRBD1. Germline values: CDR1 LNHDA, CDR2 SQIVND (reference sequence). The CDR3 is made up of 15 amino acids. The V and J ends lost 10 bases and 2 bases, in that order; junction bases with no gene match: 11. The CDR3 sequence: CATADRLIGNQPQHF. The CDR3 DNA is TGTGCCACCGCGGACAGGCTGATAGGCAATCAGCCCCAGCATTTT.

The chain links TRBV5-1 to TRBJ2-7, with 9 nucleotides matching TRBD1. The length of the CDR3 is 15 residues. Germline values: CDR1 SGHRS, CDR2 YFSETQ. Trimming at V came to 4 bases and at J to 6 bases, leaving 11 bases not matched to a gene. DNA for the CDR3: TGCGCCAGCAGCCAGCCGGGACAGGGATTGGGCGAGCAGTACTTC. Translation gives CASSQPGQGLGEQYF.

The chain combines TRBV6-5 with TRBJ1-2; D gene uncertain. The CDR3 runs 13 residues. Germline loops: CDR1 MNHEY, CDR2 SVGAGI. V gave up 5 bases and J gave up 2 bases, with 9 bases separating them. The CDR3 loop is CASSRGSNYGYTF. CDR3 nucleotides: TGTGCCAGCAGTAGAGGCAGCAACTATGGCTACACCTTC.

The chain couples TRBV18 to TRBJ2-5, with a tentative D call TRBD2 (6 bases). Trimming took 10 bases from V and 5 from J, leaving 20 bases between them. This CDR3 is 14 amino acids long. Germline CDR1 and CDR2: KGHSH and LQKENI. CDR3 loop: CATGPGGLMETQYF. The CDR3 DNA reads TGTGCCACCGGACCCGGGGGTCTCATGGAGACCCAGTACTTC.

CDR3 DNA sequence: TGTGCCACCAGTGAGCCGGGACTAGGATTGCACAATGAGCAGTTCTTC. Its protein product is CATSEPGLGLHNEQFF. This rearrangement joins TRBV24-1 to TRBJ2-1; TRBD2 matches at 8 bases. CDR3 length: 16 residues. Trimming took 4 bases from V and 5 from J; bases not matched to a gene: 9. The germline V gene has CDR1 KGHDR and CDR2 SFDVKD.

This chain links TRBV7-6 with TRBJ1-3; 7 nucleotides agree with TRBD1. Germline values: CDR1 SGHVS, CDR2 FNYEAQ. The V segment lost 5 bases and the J segment 2 bases; nucleotides outside the gene matches: 9. The CDR3 is 16 residues long. Written as DNA, the CDR3 is TGTGCCAGCAGCGCTCTTACAAGGGGGCCTGGAAACACCATATATTTT. Translating it yields CASSALTRGPGNTIYF.

This clone is a singleton in its sample. CDR3 DNA: TGCGCCAGCAGCTTGGAGCCTAGCGGGAGGCCGGGAGATACGCAGTATTTT. Translation gives CASSLEPSGRPGDTQYF. The chain joins TRBV5-1 to TRBJ2-3, with 11 bases matching TRBD2. The trim removed 0 bases at V and 5 bases at J, leaving 8 bases unmatched. This CDR3 has 17 amino acids. In germline, CDR1 is SGHRS, CDR2 YFSETQ.

CDR3 sequence: CASSLEGAPEWNTEAFF. DNA of the CDR3: TGCGCCAGCAGCTTGGAGGGGGCTCCGGAATGGAACACTGAAGCTTTCTTT. The rearrangement joins TRBV5-1 to TRBJ1-1; 7 positions agree with TRBD1. With 0 bases clipped from V and 1 base from J, the junction kept 9 bases outside the gene matches. CDR3 length equals 17 residues. CDR1 and CDR2 from the germline V gene are SGHRS and YFSETQ. Together with reference TRBV5-1 and TRBJ1-1, the CDR3 gives the full variable domain: KAGVTQTPRYLIKTRGQQVTLSCSPISGHRSVSWYQQTPGQGLQFLFEYFSETQRNKGNFPGRFSGRQFSNSRSEMNVSTLELGDSALYLCASSLEGAPEWNTEAFFGQGTRLTVV.

A few counts support this clone. The V call is TRBV6-1, the J call TRBJ1-1; D is perhaps TRBD1 (5 bases). Trimming stripped 3 bases from V and 5 bases from J, with 16 bases between. This CDR3 region has 15 residues. Germline V gene data show CDR1 as MNHNS and CDR2 as SASEGT. In DNA form, the CDR3 reads TGTGCCAGCAGTGAGCAGGGTATCGTGATGACTGAAGCTTTCTTT. This encodes CASSEQGIVMTEAFF.

V and J are TRBV5-1 and TRBJ2-7, with 7 nucleotides matching TRBD1. The ends lost 0 bases at V and 0 bases at J; junction bases unmatched: 9. CDR1 and CDR2 (germline): SGHRS, YFSETQ. The CDR3 is 17 residues long. The CDR3 region has the DNA TGCGCCAGCAGCTTGGTCGGGACAGTCTCTCACTCCTACGAGCAGTACTTC. Translation gives CASSLVGTVSHSYEQYF.

The chain employs TRBV6-2 or TRBV6-3 and TRBJ2-3; D is undetermined. Germline V gives CDR1 MNHEY, CDR2 SVGEGT. V gave up 4 bases and J gave up 3 bases, with 14 bases separating them. CDR3 length equals 15 residues. The CDR3 sequence is CASSSSVIRTDTQYF. The CDR3 DNA reads as TGTGCCAGCAGTTCGAGTGTCATTCGTACAGATACGCAGTATTTT.